Reported below is one TCR beta chain. What it binds is not known. This entry comes from a study of shared clonotypes between healthy human individuals. Background on the study: The people who gave samples were a couple of women and a few men aged 18 to 49. Broader study findings: A limitation of the genetic and exposure-history diversity represented arose from few donors.

The CDR3 totals 15 residues. CDR1 is SGHVS and CDR2 is FQNEAQ in the germline V gene. Trimming took 2 bases from V and 6 from J, leaving 17 bases between them. Donors included only healthy HIV-negative adults lacking recent acute infections or vaccinations. Unsorted samples drew genomic DNA from roughly 96 million PBMCs. Here immunoSEQ multiplex PCR was the method, and the copy in TCRdb shows in-frame clones only, minus some. The sample records about 490,000 clones, 70% to 85% being singletons. The sequence was obtained from a woman in her forties in good health. Some clones in this sample may be carry-over from other donors' samples. Sequenced input: PBMCs. The rearrangement uses TRBV7-8 and TRBJ2-7, with D perhaps TRBD2 (7 bases). CDR3 sequence: CASSLPRGREAEQYF. DNA for the CDR3: TGTGCCAGCAGCTTACCGAGGGGGAGGGAGGCCGAGCAGTACTTC.